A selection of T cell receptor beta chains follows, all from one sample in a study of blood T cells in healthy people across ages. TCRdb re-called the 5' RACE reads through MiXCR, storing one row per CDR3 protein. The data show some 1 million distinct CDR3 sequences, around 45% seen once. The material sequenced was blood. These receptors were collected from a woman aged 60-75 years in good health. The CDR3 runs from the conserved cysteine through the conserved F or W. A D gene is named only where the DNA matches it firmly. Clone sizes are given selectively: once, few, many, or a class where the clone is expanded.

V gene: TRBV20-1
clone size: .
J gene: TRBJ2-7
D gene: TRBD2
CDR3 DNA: TGCAGTGCTGTCGAGGGGCGGGAGTTAATTGTGAGTGAGCAGTACTTC
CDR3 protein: CSAVEGRELIVSEQYF

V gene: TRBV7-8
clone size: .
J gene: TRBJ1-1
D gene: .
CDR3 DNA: TGTGCCAGCAGCTTAGGGGGGTCTACGGTGAACACTGAAGCTTTCTTT
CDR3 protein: CASSLGGSTVNTEAFF

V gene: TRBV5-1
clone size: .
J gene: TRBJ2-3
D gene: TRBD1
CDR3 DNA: TGCGCCAGCAGGGGGCGGACAGGCAGCACAGATACGCAGTATTTT
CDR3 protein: CASRGRTGSTDTQYF

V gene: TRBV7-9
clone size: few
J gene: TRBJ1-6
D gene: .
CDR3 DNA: TGTGCCAGCAGCTTAGGTGGGGGATCGGGATCACCCCTCCACTTT
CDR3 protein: CASSLGGGSGSPLHF

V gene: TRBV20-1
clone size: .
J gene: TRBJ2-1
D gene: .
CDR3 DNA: TGCAGTGCTAGGCCAGCTAGCGTACACAATGAGCAGTTCTTC
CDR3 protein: CSARPASVHNEQFF

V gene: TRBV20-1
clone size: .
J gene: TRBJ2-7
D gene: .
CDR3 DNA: TGCAGTGCTAGTCTCGCTAGTACGTCCTACGAGCAGTACTTC
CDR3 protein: CSASLASTSYEQYF

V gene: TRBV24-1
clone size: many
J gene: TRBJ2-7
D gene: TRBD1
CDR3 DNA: TGTGCCACCAGCCACCGGGACAGCCTCTACGAGCAGTACTTC
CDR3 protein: CATSHRDSLYEQYF

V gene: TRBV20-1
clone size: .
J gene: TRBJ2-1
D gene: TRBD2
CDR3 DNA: TGCAGTGCTCCCTCATCAAGCGGGAGCTCCTACAAGGAGCAGTTCTTC
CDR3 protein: CSAPSSSGSSYKEQFF

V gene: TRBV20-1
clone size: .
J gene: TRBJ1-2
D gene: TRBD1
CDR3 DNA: TGCAGTGCCCCTGGCCAGGGGGACTATGGCTACACCTTC
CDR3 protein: CSAPGQGDYGYTF

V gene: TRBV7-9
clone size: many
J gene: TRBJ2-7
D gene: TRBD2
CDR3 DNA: TGCGCCAGCAGCTTGGTAGCGGGAGCCTACGAGCAGTACTTC
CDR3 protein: CASSLVAGAYEQYF

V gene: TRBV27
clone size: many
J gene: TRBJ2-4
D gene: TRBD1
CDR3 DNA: TGTGCCAGCAGTTCCCTCAGGGACAGGGGTCGGGACATTCAGTACTTC
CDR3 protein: CASSSLRDRGRDIQYF

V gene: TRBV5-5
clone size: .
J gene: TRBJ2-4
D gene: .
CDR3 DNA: TGTGCCAGCAGCCCCCCCAGGGCCAAAAACATTCAGTACTTC
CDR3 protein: CASSPPRAKNIQYF

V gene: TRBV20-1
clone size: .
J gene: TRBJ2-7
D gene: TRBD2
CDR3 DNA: TGCAGTGCTAGAGATGGTAGCGGGAGATGGTACGAGCAGTACTTC
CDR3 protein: CSARDGSGRWYEQYF

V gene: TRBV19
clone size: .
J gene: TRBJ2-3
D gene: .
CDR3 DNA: TGTGCCAGTAGTATAGATCCTCGCGCCCTGAGCACAGATACGCAGTATTTT
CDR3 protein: CASSIDPRALSTDTQYF

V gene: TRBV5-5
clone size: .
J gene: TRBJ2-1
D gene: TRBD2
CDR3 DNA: TGTGCCAGCAGTCGAGCCTTACTAGCGGGAACGATCAATGAGCAGTTCTTC
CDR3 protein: CASSRALLAGTINEQFF

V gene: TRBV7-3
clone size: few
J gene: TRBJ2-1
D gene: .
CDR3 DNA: TGTGCCAGCAGCATGGATTACAATGAGCAGTTCTTC
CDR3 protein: CASSMDYNEQFF

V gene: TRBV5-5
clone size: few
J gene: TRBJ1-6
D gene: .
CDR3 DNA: TGTGCCAGCAGCTTCGGACACGGTTCACCCCTCCACTTT
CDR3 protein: CASSFGHGSPLHF

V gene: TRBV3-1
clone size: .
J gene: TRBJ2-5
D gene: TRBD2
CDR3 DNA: TGTGCCAGCAGCCCCCGGCGGGAGTGGTCCTACAATGAGCAGTACTTC
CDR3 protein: CASSPRREWSYNEQYF

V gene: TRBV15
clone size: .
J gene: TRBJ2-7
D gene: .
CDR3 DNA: TGTGCCACCAGCTACCGGGACCGGGGTCCCTACGAGCAGTACTTC
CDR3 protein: CATSYRDRGPYEQYF

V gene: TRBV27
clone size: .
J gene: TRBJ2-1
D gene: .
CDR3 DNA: TGTGCCAGCAGCTCGACGACTCTAGACAATGAGCAGTTCTTC
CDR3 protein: CASSSTTLDNEQFF

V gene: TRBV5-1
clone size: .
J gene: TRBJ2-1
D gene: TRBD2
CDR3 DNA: TGCGCCGTCCGGGAGGCATCGGGGGAGCAGTTCTTC
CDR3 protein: CAVREASGEQFF

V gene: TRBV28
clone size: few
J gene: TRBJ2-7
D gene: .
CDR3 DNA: TGTGCCAGCAGTTTCAAACTAGTTCGCTACGAGCAGTACTTC
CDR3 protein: CASSFKLVRYEQYF

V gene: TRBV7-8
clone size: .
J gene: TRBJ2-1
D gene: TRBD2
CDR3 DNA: TGTGCCAGCAGCCTCCGAGGGGCGGGAGTCCTCAATGAGCAGTTCTTC
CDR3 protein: CASSLRGAGVLNEQFF

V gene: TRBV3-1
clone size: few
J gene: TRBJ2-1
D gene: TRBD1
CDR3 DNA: TGTGCCAGCAGCCCCCAGCCTGGGACAGCCGACAATGAGCAGTTCTTC
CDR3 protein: CASSPQPGTADNEQFF

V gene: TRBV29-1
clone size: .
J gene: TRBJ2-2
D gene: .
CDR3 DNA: TGCAGCGTCTCTGGGACCGGGGAGCTGTTTTTT
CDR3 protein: CSVSGTGELFF

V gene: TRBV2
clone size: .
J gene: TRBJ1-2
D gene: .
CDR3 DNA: TGTGCCACCTTGGGGGAACCCGTTCGAAACTATGGCTACACCTTC
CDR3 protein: CATLGEPVRNYGYTF

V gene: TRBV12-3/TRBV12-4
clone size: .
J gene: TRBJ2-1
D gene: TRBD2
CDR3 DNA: TGTGCCAGCAGTTTTCCCAGCGGGAGAGCAGATGAGCAGTTCTTC
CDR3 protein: CASSFPSGRADEQFF

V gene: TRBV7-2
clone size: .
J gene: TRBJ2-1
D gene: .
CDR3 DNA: TGTGCCAGCAGCCGCCAGACTAGCTACAATGAGCAGTTCTTC
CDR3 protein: CASSRQTSYNEQFF

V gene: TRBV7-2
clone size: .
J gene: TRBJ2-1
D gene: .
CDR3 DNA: TGTGCCAGCAGCCAAGGCGGGGAGCGATACAATGAGCAGTTCTTC
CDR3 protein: CASSQGGERYNEQFF

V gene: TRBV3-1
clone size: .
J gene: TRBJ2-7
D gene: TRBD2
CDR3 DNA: TGTGCCAGCAGCCAAGAAGTAGCGGGAGGACCCTACGAGCAGTACTTC
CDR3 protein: CASSQEVAGGPYEQYF

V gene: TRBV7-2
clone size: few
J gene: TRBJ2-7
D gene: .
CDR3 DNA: TGTGCCAGCAGCTGGCGACAACTCGAGCAGTACTTC
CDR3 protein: CASSWRQLEQYF

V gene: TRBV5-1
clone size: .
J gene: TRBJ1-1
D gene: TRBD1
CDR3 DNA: TGCGCCAGCCCCAGGGGGGATTTGGACACTGAAGCTTTCTTT
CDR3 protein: CASPRGDLDTEAFF

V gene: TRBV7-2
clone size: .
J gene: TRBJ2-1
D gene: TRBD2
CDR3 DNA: TGTGCCAGCAGCTGGGGACGTGTGGGACTAGCGGGAGGTGGTGAGCAGTTCTTC
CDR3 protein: CASSWGRVGLAGGGEQFF

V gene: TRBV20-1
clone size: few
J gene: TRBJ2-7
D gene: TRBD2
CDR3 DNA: TGCAGTGCCCCCCCTAGCGGGGGATACGAGCAGTACTTC
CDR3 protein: CSAPPSGGYEQYF

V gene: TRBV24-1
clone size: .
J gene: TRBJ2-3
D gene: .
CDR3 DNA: TGTGCCACCGCGGAGAGCACAGATACGCAGTATTTT
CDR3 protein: CATAESTDTQYF